This T cell receptor (beta chain) was identified during a study of blood T cell repertoires in COVID-19. At the level of the study: PBMCs, B-cell-depleted T cells, or T cells provided the cDNA or gDNA that made up the material.

This CDR3 has 14 amino acids. Trimming took 3 bases from V and 4 from J; bases not matched to a gene: 3. Germline V gene sequence: CDR1 MGHDK, CDR2 SYGVNS. The data were produced by immunoSEQ multiplex PCR, yet TCRdb's version contains in-frame clones alone and is incomplete. Of some 290,000 clones listed, almost 90% were seen once; the top ten hold around 11%. The chain joins TRBV25-1 to TRBJ1-5; 7 nucleotides align to TRBD1. The sample taken for sequencing was peripheral blood. This sequence originates from a woman aged 25 to 39 with COVID-19, enrolled during active disease. The CDR3 DNA reads TGTGCCAGCAGTGACCCCAGGGGGAATCAGCCCCAGCATTTT. Its translation is CASSDPRGNQPQHF.